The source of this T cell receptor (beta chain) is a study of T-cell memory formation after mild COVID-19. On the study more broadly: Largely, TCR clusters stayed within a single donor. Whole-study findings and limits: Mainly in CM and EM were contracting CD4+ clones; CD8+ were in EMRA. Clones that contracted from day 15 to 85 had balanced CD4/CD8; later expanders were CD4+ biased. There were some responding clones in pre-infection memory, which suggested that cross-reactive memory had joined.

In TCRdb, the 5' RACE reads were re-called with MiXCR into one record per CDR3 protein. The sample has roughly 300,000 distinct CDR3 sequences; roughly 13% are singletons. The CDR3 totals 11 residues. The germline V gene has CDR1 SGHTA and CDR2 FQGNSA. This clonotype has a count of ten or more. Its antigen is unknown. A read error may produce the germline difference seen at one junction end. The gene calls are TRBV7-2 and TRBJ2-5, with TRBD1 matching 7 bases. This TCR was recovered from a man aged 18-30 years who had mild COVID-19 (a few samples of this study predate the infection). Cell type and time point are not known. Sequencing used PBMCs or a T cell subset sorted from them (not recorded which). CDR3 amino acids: CASSWKDRPIF. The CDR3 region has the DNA TGTGCCAGCAGCTGGAAGGACAGGCCCATCTTC.